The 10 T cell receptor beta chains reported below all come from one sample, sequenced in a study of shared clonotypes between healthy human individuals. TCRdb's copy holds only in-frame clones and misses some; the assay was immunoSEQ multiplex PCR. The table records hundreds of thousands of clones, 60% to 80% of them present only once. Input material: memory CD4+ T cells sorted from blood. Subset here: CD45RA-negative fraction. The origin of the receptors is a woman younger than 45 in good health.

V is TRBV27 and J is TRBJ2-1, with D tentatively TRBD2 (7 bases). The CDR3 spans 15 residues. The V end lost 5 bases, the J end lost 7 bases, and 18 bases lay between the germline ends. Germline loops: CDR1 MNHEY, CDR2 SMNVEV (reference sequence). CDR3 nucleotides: TGTGCCAGCAGTCCGAGGGGGACTATTATGAATGAGCAGTTCTTC. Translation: CASSPRGTIMNEQFF.

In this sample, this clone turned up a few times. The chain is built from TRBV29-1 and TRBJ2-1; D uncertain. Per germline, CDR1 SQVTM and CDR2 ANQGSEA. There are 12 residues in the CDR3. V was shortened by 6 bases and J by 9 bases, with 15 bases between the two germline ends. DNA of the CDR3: TGCAGCGTAATTAAGGGTGGGATTGAGCAGTTCTTC. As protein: CSVIKGGIEQFF.

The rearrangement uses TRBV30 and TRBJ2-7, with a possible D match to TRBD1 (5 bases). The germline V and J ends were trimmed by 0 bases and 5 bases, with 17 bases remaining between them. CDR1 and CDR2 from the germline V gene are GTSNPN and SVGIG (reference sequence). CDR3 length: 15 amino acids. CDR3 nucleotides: TGTGCCTGGAGTGTAAAGCAAATAGGGGCCCACGAGCAGTACTTC. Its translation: CAWSVKQIGAHEQYF.

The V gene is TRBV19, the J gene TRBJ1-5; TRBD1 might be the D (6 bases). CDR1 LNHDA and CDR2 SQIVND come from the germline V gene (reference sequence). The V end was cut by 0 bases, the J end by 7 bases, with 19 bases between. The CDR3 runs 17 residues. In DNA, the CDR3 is TGTGCCAGTAGTATAGAATGGTCGGGGGGGCCAAGGCAGCCCCAGCATTTT. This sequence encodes CASSIEWSGGPRQPQHF.

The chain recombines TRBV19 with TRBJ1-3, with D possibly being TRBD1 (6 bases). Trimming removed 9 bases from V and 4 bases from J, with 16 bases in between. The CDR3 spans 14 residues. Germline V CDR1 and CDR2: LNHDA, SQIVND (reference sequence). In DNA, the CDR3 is TGTGCCAGCGAACCGGGACACTCAGGAAACACCATATATTTT. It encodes CASEPGHSGNTIYF. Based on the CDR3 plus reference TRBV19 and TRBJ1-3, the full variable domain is DGGITQSPKYLFRKEGQNVTLSCEQNLNHDAMYWYRQDPGQGLRLIYYSQIVNDFQKGDIAEGYSVSREKKESFPLTVTSAQKNPTAFYLCASEPGHSGNTIYFGEGSWLTVV.

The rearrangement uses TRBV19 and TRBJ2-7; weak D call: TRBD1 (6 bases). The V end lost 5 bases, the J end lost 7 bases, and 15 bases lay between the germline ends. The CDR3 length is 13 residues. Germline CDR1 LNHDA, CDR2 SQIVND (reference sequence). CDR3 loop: CASSLQGFGEQYF. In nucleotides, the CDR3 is TGTGCCAGTAGTCTACAGGGCTTTGGTGAGCAGTACTTC.

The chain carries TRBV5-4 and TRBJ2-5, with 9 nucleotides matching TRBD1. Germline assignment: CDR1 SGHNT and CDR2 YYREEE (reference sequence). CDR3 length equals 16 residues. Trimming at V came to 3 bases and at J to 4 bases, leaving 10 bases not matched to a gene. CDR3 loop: CASSSDHRGRIETQYF. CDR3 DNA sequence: TGTGCCAGCAGCTCCGACCACAGGGGGCGCATAGAGACCCAGTACTTC.

CDR3 DNA sequence: TGTGCCAGCAGCAAAGGATCCACCGGGACTAGCGGGAGGGGGGAGCTGTTTTTT. Translating it yields CASSKGSTGTSGRGELFF. The genes are TRBV21-1 and TRBJ2-2; whether TRBD2, the table's D call, matches the DNA was not checked. TRBV21-1 is a listed pseudogene. This CDR3 region has 18 residues.

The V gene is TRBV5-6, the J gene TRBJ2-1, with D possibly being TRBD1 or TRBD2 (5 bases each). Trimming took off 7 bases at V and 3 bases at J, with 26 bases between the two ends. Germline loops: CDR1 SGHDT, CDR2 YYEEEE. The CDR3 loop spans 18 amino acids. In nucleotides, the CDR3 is TGTGCCAGCCCCGTCAGGGTGAGGGGCGACCGAGACTACAATGAGCAGTTCTTC. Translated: CASPVRVRGDRDYNEQFF. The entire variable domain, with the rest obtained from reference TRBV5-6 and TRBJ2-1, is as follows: DAGVTQSPTHLIKTRGQQVTLRCSPKSGHDTVSWYQQALGQGPQFIFQYYEEEERQRGNFPDRFSGHQFPNYSSELNVNALLLGDSALYLCASPVRVRGDRDYNEQFFGPGTRLTVL.

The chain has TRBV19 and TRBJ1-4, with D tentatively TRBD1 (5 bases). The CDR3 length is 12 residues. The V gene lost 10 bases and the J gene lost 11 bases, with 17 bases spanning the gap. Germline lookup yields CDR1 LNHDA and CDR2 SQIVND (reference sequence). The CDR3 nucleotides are TGTGCCAACTCCGGGGCCCCACCGAAACTGTTTTTT. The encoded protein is CANSGAPPKLFF.